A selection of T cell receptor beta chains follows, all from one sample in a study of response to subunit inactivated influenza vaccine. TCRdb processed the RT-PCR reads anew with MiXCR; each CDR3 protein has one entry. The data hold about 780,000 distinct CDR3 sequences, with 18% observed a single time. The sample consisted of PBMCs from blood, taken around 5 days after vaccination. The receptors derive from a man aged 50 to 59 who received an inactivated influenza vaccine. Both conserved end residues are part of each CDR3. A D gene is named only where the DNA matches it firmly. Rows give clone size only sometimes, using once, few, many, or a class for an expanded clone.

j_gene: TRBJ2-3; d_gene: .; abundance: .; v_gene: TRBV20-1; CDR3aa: CSARNRDYHTDTQYF; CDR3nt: TGCAGTGCTAGAAACAGAGACTATCACACAGATACGCAGTATTTT
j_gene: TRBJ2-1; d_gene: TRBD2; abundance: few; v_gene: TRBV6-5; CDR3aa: CASSYAGLAKSYNEQFF; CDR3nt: TGTGCCAGCAGTTATGCCGGACTAGCGAAATCCTACAATGAGCAGTTCTTC
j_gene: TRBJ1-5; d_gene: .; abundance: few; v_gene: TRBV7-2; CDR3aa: CASSLVPEINQPQHF; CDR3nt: TGTGCCAGCAGCTTAGTCCCGGAAATCAATCAGCCCCAGCATTTT
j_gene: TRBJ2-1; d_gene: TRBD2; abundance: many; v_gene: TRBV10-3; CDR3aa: CAISDIPGGSSYNEQFF; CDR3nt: TGTGCCATCAGTGATATTCCGGGCGGGAGCTCCTACAATGAGCAGTTCTTC
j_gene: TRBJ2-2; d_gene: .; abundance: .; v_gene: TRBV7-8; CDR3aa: CATKSTVGLNGELFF; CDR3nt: TGTGCCACCAAATCTACGGTTGGGCTAAACGGGGAGCTGTTTTTT
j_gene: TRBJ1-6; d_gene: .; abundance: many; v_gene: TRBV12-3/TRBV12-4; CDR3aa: CASSLGFRGYSPLHF; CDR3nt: TGTGCCAGCAGTTTAGGATTCAGGGGTTATTCACCCCTCCACTTT
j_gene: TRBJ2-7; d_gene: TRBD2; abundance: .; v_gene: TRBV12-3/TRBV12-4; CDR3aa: CASSPGLAGGPRDEQYF; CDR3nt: TGTGCCAGCAGTCCTGGACTAGCGGGGGGGCCGCGTGATGAGCAGTACTTC
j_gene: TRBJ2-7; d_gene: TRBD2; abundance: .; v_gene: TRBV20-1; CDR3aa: CSASTSGGSLSYEQYF; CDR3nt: TGCAGTGCTAGTACAAGCGGGGGGTCTCTTTCCTACGAGCAGTACTTC
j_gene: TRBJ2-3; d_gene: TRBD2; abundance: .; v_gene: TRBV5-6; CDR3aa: CASSRLAGAPSPDTQYF; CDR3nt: TGTGCCAGCAGCCGACTAGCCGGGGCCCCCTCGCCAGATACGCAGTATTTT
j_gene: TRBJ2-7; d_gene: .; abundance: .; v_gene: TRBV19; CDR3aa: CASKEQGPTYEQYF; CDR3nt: TGTGCCAGTAAGGAGCAGGGCCCCACCTACGAGCAGTACTTC
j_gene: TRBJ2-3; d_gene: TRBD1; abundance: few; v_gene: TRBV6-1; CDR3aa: CASSTTGGMTDTQYF; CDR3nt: TGTGCCAGCAGTACGACAGGGGGCATGACAGATACGCAGTATTTT
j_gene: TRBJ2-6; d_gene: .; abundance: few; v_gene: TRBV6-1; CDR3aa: CASSHTGSGANVLTF; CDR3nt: TGTGCCAGCAGCCATACAGGGTCTGGGGCCAACGTCCTGACTTTC
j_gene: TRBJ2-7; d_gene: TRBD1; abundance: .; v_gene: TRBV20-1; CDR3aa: CSAGTAPIYEQYF; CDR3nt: TGCAGTGCCGGGACAGCCCCGATCTACGAGCAGTACTTC
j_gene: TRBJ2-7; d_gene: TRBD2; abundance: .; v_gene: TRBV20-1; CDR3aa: CSAPASGSYEQYF; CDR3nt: TGCAGTGCCCCGGCTAGCGGGAGTTACGAGCAGTACTTC